This TCR beta chain was retrieved from a study of shared T cell receptors in the human thymus listed by TCRdb under 2021. With regard to the full study: The study investigated the way shared, self-reactive T-cell receptor alpha chains are produced in the human thymus.

A remark on this clone: No cognate antigen has been identified for it. Base qualities are missing; no much larger clone stands one base away.

The CDR3 runs 16 amino acids, cysteine and phenylalanine included. CDR3 DNA is the only sequence kept; it has 48 bases, read in frame from the first base. Based on the germline V gene, the CDR1 and CDR2 sequences are SGHDT and YYEEEE. Unmatched junction bases come to 12, with V trimmed by 6 bases and J by 1 base. The library was produced with the immunoSEQ multiplex PCR assay. In TCRdb, the immuneACCESS table is reduced to in-frame sequences with V and J assigned. These tables do not hold every clone; where another copy was compared, an unresolved V gene accounts for under half, and the others remain unexplained. Within this sample are some 760,000 clones, with 70% to 90% of them counted one time only. Together, the top ten hold 0.008% to 0.011% of the sample. The sample was also linked to a second study, of human thymus T cells. Taken from the second paper: Donors were immunologically healthy infants undergoing open corrective cardiac surgery for congenital heart defects in Finland. The thymus tissue came from surgical resects taken out during corrective cardiac surgery. Usage of V and J gene segments appeared to be biased in both the thymic and the peripheral blood repertoires. Highly overlapping thymic TCR repertoires among unrelated individuals were reported in the related research. The study used about 8 infant thymus samples plus four related peripheral blood samples to characterize TCR alpha and beta repertoires. Donor ages ranged from about 7 to 244 days, and the cohort comprised about six male and a couple of female infants. After being mechanically released from the tissue, thymocytes were kept at -70 degrees C in pellets of roughly 9.5-32 million cells. A QIAsymphony instrument was used to extract genomic DNA from the frozen cell pellets. The immunoSEQ multiplex PCR assay was used to amplify the TCRB and TCRAD loci from a standardized quantity of quality-controlled genomic DNA. The amplicons spanned the V(D)J region and were long enough to cover the CDR3 and allow V and J genes to be identified. The amplicons were sequenced on an Illumina platform via the commercial immunoSEQ service. Primer bias and sequencing errors were corrected as previously described, and TCRAD and TCRB definitions were based on the IMGT database. The repertoires were analysed using immunoSEQ Analyzer 3.0 and VDJTools for basic statistics, V/J segment usage, diversity estimates, rarefaction and pairwise overlap. Chao1, ChaoE, Efron-Thisted, Shannon and inverse Simpson indices were used to estimate diversity, which was also estimated on datasets down-sampled to the smallest sample. For repertoire overlap, CDR3 nucleotide sequence, V gene and J gene had to match strictly, and clustering was done by Jaccard-based multidimensional scaling. On average, thymus samples yielded 800,000 or so unique TCRB clonotypes, whereas blood samples yielded about 84,000.

This clonotype was sampled from a girl less than two years old with a congenital heart defect. Donor details come from another sample of the same person, matched by shared clones. Sequences were obtained from thymocytes. The rearranged segments are TRBV5-6 and TRBJ1-2; TRBD1 matches 7 bases in the middle. The DNA sequence follows: TGTGCCAGCACCGGGGACAGCCAGGGATTTAACTATGGCTACACCTTC. It translates as CASTGDSQGFNYGYTF.